These 19 T cell receptor beta chains were sequenced from one sample in a study of CD8+CD57+ T cells in acquired aplastic anemia. Genomic DNA was employed as the template in profiling TCR beta VDJ and CDR3. TCRdb recomputed calls from the reads with MiXCR, one row per CDR3 protein. The sample has 200,000 or so distinct CDR3 sequences, over 60% seen once; the top ten hold 35% to 55%. Sequencing input: sorted CD4+, CD8+, or CD8+CD57+ T cells (not recorded which) from PBMCs. The receptors originated from a human donor with severe aplastic anemia or a healthy control (not recorded which).

This chain connects TRBV20-1 to TRBJ2-7; 7 bases map to TRBD2. CDR1 is DFQATT, CDR2 SNEGSKA, per germline (reference sequence). J was trimmed by 2 bases and V by 5 bases; bases with no gene match: 3. This CDR3 is built from 12 residues. The CDR3: CSARTRTYEQYF. CDR3 coding DNA: TGCAGTGCTCGGACTAGAACCTACGAGCAGTACTTC.

The chain carries TRBV29-1 and TRBJ2-2, with D perhaps TRBD2 (6 bases). Germline lookup yields CDR1 SQVTM and CDR2 ANQGSEA. This CDR3 comprises 13 residues. The V and J ends lost 5 bases and 3 bases respectively, with 10 bases between them. CDR3 amino acids: CSVSSAYTGELFF. In DNA, the CDR3 is TGCAGCGTTTCTAGCGCCTACACCGGGGAGCTGTTTTTT.

The rearrangement uses TRBV9 and TRBJ2-5; D perhaps matches TRBD1 (6 bases). This CDR3 region has 17 residues. Trimming shortened V by 0 bases and J by 1 base, and 16 bases separated the two germline ends. Germline V gene sequence: CDR1 SGDLS, CDR2 YYNGEE. In DNA, the CDR3 is TGTGCCAGCAGCGTAGGTGGGGACATTGGAACCCAAGAGACCCAGTACTTC. As protein: CASSVGGDIGTQETQYF.

This clonotype showed up many times. This rearrangement joins TRBV12-3 or TRBV12-4 to TRBJ1-1, with D hard to call. This CDR3 contains 13 residues. V was shortened by 6 bases and J by 1 base, with 9 bases between the two germline ends. CDR3 bases: TGTGCCAGCAGCCTCGACGGGAACACTGAAGCTTTCTTT. This translates into CASSLDGNTEAFF.

V usage is TRBV12-3 or TRBV12-4 and J usage is TRBJ2-3; D possibly corresponds to TRBD2 (6 bases). CDR3 length: 16 residues. Trimming removed 10 bases from V and 2 bases from J, with 22 bases in between. The CDR3, as DNA: TGTGCCATCGCTCTAAATGGCGGGGAGGCCACAGATACGCAGTATTTT. Translated: CAIALNGGEATDTQYF.

With regard to this clonotype: The conserved phenylalanine or tryptophan is not found at the CDR3 terminus, so this likely reflects a read error. It is unclear where the CDR3 begins or ends on the DNA, so no DNA is shown, and the CDR3 is as TCRdb lists it. The chain employs TRBV19 and TRBJ1-6; TRBD1, the table's D call, was not compared with the DNA. Germline loops: CDR1 LNHDA, CDR2 SQIVND (reference sequence). The CDR3 totals 14 residues, both ends included. The CDR3 loop is CASSGQGDRSPLRS.

Many counts were recorded for this clonotype. The chain joins TRBV5-8 to TRBJ2-3; TRBD2 matches at 12 bases. CDR3 size: 16 residues. The V segment lost 2 bases and the J segment 2 bases; nucleotides outside the gene matches: 3. Germline values: CDR1 SGHTS, CDR2 YDEGEE. CDR3 nucleotides: TGTGCCAGCAGCTTAGGACTAGCGGGGACCACAGATACGCAGTATTTT. It translates to CASSLGLAGTTDTQYF.

This clonotype was recorded many times. J is TRBJ2-7 and V is TRBV19, with D unclear. CDR1 is LNHDA and CDR2 is SQIVND in the germline V gene (reference sequence). Trimming removed 3 bases from V and 0 bases from J, with 9 bases in between. The CDR3 has 14 residues. The CDR3 protein is CASSMDGYSYEQYF. The CDR3 nucleotides read TGTGCCAGTAGTATGGATGGATACTCCTACGAGCAGTACTTC.

This clonotype has more than one count but fewer than ten. The germline gene is not matched at one end of the junction; a read error may be the cause. This rearrangement joins TRBV2 to TRBJ2-3; D gene ambiguous. This CDR3 contains 10 residues. Germline V gene lookup returns CDR1 SNHLY and CDR2 FYNNEI. CDR3 sequence: CASSLKTEHF. CDR3 bases: TGTGCCAGCAGCCTGAAGACGGAACATTTT.

This chain connects TRBV20-1 to TRBJ2-5, with D perhaps matching TRBD2 (6 bases). The V end lost 0 bases, the J end lost 1 base, and 9 bases lay between the germline ends. The CDR3 totals 14 residues. CDR1 is DFQATT and CDR2 is SNEGSKA in the germline V gene (reference sequence). The CDR3 sequence is CSARDMGGQETQYF. CDR3 nucleotide sequence: TGCAGTGCTAGAGATATGGGGGGCCAAGAGACCCAGTACTTC.

CDR3 amino acids: CSATTSGLHEQYF. The CDR3 nucleotides are TGCAGTGCCACGACTAGCGGGTTACACGAGCAGTACTTC. The rearrangement uses TRBV20-1 and TRBJ2-7, with TRBD2 matching over 10 bases. Germline CDR1 and CDR2: DFQATT and SNEGSKA (reference sequence). The CDR3 sequence is 13 residues long. Trimming at V came to 6 bases and at J to 5 bases, leaving 7 bases not matched to a gene.

This clonotype was observed a single time. V gene TRBV20-1 combines with J gene TRBJ2-7; D is uncertain. This CDR3 comprises 13 residues. Germline assignment: CDR1 DFQATT and CDR2 SNEGSKA (reference sequence). V was trimmed by 0 bases and J by 6 bases, leaving 12 bases between them. The CDR3, as DNA: TGCAGTGCTAGAGATTTAAGCGCAGGCGAGCAGTACTTC. Amino acid sequence: CSARDLSAGEQYF.

This chain joins TRBV10-2 and TRBJ2-1; 8 bases align to TRBD2. Germline values: CDR1 WSHSY, CDR2 SAAADI. The CDR3 is 13 residues long. Trimming cost V 9 bases and J 4 bases; bases outside gene matches: 5. The CDR3 DNA reads TGCGCCAGTCTGCCGGGGGGGTACAATGAGCAGTTCTTC. Translation gives CASLPGGYNEQFF.

The V and J genes are TRBV9 and TRBJ2-7; D is possibly TRBD1 or TRBD2 (6 bases each). Trimming pared 0 bases from V and 5 bases from J, leaving 15 bases between. This CDR3 has 15 residues. Germline V CDR1 and CDR2: SGDLS, YYNGEE. The CDR3 DNA reads TGTGCCAGCAGCGTAGTTGAGGGGGGCCTGAACGAGCAGTACTTC. Translation: CASSVVEGGLNEQYF.

Concerning this clonotype: The junction departs from germline at one end; a sequencing error may be responsible. The rearrangement links TRBV7-9 to TRBJ2-4, with D perhaps being TRBD1 or TRBD2 (5 bases each). Germline V CDR1 and CDR2: SEHNR, FQNEAQ (reference sequence). The CDR3 is made up of 18 amino acids. CDR3 in DNA: TGTGCCAGCAGCCAGCCGGACCGGGGACGGGTAGCCAAAAACATTCAGCACTTC. Protein: CASSQPDRGRVAKNIQHF.

This chain joins TRBV4-3 and TRBJ2-7; the D gene is possibly TRBD2 (5 bases). CDR3 length: 16 amino acids. Germline CDR1 is LGHNA and CDR2 is YSLEER. Trimming took 0 bases from V and 4 from J, leaving 16 bases between them. In nucleotides, the CDR3 is TGCGCCAGCAGCCAAGATAGAGGTAGCGCCGTATACGAGCAGTACTTC. Its translation is CASSQDRGSAVYEQYF.

This chain joins TRBV20-1 and TRBJ1-6; D may be TRBD1 (5 bases). The CDR3 consists of 13 residues. The V end lost 1 base, the J end lost 10 bases, and 11 bases lay between the germline ends. Germline V gene data show CDR1 as DFQATT and CDR2 as SNEGSKA (reference sequence). The CDR3 DNA reads as TGCAGTGCTAGAGCAAGGGGAGAGTCACCCCTCCACTTT. Translating it yields CSARARGESPLHF.

A remark on this clonotype: This may be a read error: a much more frequent sequence differs by one nucleotide. The chain is built from TRBV6-2 or TRBV6-3 and TRBJ2-2; 8 bases fit TRBD1. This CDR3 comprises 14 residues. Germline V gene sequence: CDR1 MNHEY, CDR2 SVGEGT. Here the CDR3 reads CASSSGQDTGGLFF. CDR3 sequence (DNA): TGTGCCAGCAGTTCGGGACAGGACACCGGGGGGCTGTTTTTT.

The chain combines TRBV7-9 with TRBJ2-7, with D perhaps matching TRBD1 or TRBD2 (5 bases each). CDR1 and CDR2 from the germline V gene are SEHNR and FQNEAQ (reference sequence). This CDR3 is 15 amino acids long. The V end was cut by 6 bases, the J end by 0 bases, with 15 bases between. CDR3 DNA sequence: TGTGCCAGCAGAGCAACCGGGACGGTCTCCTACGAGCAGTACTTC. Protein: CASRATGTVSYEQYF.